What follows is one TCR beta chain and its context. The sample originates from a study of blood T cell repertoires in COVID-19. In the study overall: T cells, B-cell-depleted T cells, or PBMCs supplied cDNA or gDNA.

V dropped 4 bases and J dropped 4; count of bases not matched to a gene: 4. This CDR3 spans 14 amino acids. Germline V gene sequence: CDR1 LGHNA, CDR2 YSLEER. This table comes from immunoSEQ multiplex PCR, and its TCRdb copy is limited to in-frame clones, with some not included. The table includes 100,000 to 150,000 clones, approximately 82% detected once. Sequenced input: peripheral blood. The rearrangement joins TRBV4-3 to TRBJ2-7; 10 bases align to TRBD1. This sequence was found in a man older than 75 with active or convalescent COVID-19. CDR3 sequence reads: CASSLRDRGYEQYF. The CDR3 DNA reads TGCGCCAGCAGCCTCCGGGACAGGGGTTACGAGCAGTACTTC.